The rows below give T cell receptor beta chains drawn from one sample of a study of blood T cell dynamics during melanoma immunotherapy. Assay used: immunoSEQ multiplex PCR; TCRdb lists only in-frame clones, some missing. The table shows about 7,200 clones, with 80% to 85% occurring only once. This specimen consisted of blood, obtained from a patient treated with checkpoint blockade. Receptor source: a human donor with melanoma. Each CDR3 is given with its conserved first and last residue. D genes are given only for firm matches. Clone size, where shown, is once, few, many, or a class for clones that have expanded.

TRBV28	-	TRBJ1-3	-	CASSLSWTRSGNTIYF	TGTGCCAGCAGTTTATCGTGGACACGGTCTGGAAACACCATATATTTT
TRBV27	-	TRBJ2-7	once	CASSRLGGEQYF	TGTGCCAGCAGTCGACTCGGGGGCGAGCAGTACTTC
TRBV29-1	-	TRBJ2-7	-	CSVEDSSYEQYF	TGCAGCGTTGAAGACTCGTCCTACGAGCAGTACTTC
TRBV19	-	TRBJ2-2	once	CASNFGANTGELFF	TGTGCCAGTAATTTTGGGGCGAACACCGGGGAGCTGTTTTTT
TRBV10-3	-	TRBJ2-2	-	CAISDPAGTGELFF	TGTGCCATCAGTGACCCAGCAGGCACCGGGGAGCTGTTTTTT
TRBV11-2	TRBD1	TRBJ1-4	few	CASSLDVATGQEKLFF	TGTGCCAGCAGCTTAGATGTAGCGACAGGGCAGGAAAAACTGTTTTTT
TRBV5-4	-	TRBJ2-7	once	CASSSSYEQYF	TGTGCCAGCAGCTCCTCCTACGAGCAGTACTTC
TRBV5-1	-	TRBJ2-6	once	CASSTRAVSGANVLTF	TGCGCCAGCAGCACACGGGCTGTCTCTGGGGCCAACGTCCTGACTTTC
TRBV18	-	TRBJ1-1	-	CASSLPSRGAFF	TGTGCCAGCTCTCTCCCGTCCCGAGGAGCTTTCTTT
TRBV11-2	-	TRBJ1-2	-	CASSPPGTYGYTF	TGTGCCAGCAGCCCCCCGGGAACCTATGGCTACACCTTC
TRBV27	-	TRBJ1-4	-	CASSPPGRGEKLFF	TGTGCCAGCAGTCCCCCTGGTCGTGGCGAAAAACTGTTTTTT
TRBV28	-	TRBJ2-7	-	CASSREGWAYEQYF	TGTGCCAGCAGCCGAGAAGGTTGGGCCTACGAGCAGTACTTC
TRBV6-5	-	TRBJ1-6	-	CASSYGRGSPLHF	TGTGCCAGCAGTTACGGTCGGGGTTCACCCCTCCACTTT
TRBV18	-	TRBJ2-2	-	CASSASNRGTGELFF	TGTGCCAGCTCAGCCAGCAACCGCGGCACCGGGGAGCTGTTTTTT
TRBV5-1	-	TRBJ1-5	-	CASSLEGGSNQPQHF	TGCGCCAGCAGCTTGGAGGGGGGTAGCAATCAGCCCCAGCATTTT
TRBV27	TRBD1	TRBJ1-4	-	CASSPRDRPEKLFF	TGTGCCAGCAGTCCTCGGGACAGACCCGAAAAACTGTTTTTT